This TCR beta chain is drawn from a study of graft-versus-host responses after intestinal transplantation. Turning to the study itself: Transplants given to recipients were multivisceral, liver-intestinal, or isolated intestinal.

Study-level points and caveats: There were GvH clones found in recipient marrow, and some of them appeared first in ileum or blood.

This clone was seen just once. Its antigen is as yet unknown. CDR3 length equals 17 residues. Germline V gene lookup returns CDR1 MGHRA and CDR2 YSYEKL. Trimming removed 0 bases from V and 4 bases from J, with 15 bases in between. Assay: immunoSEQ multiplex PCR; the TCRdb copy retains only in-frame clones and omits some. The sample includes 90,000 to 120,000 clones, approximately 90% of them seen just once. The sample was unstimulated CD4+ T cells sorted from spleen or lymph node cells, taken before transplant. The TCR was taken from a human donor who was the organ donor for an intestinal transplant. This chain joins TRBV4-1 and TRBJ2-2; TRBD1 is a possible D gene (6 bases). The CDR3 DNA reads as TGCGCCAGCAGCCAAGACGGGAACAGGGCCAGCACCGGGGAGCTGTTTTTT. Protein product: CASSQDGNRASTGELFF.